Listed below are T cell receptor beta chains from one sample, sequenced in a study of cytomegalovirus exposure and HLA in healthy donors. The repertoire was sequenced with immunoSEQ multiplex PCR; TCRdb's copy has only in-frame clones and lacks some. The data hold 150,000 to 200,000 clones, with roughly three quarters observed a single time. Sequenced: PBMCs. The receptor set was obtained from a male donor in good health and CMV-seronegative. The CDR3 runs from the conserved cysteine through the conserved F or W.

CDR3aa: CAVSGTTYEQYF; len: 12; v_gene: TRBV10-3
CDR3aa: CASSDWTGRETQYF; len: 14; v_gene: TRBV6-1
CDR3aa: CASSLAGTQPQHF; len: 13; v_gene: TRBV27
CDR3aa: CASSINRGQETQYF; len: 14; v_gene: TRBV7-2
CDR3aa: CASSTQIADTQYF; len: 13; v_gene: TRBV27
CDR3aa: CAISDPGQQETQYF; len: 14; v_gene: TRBV10-3
CDR3aa: CASSLSGAIEAFF; len: 13; v_gene: TRBV7-9
CDR3aa: CASNVQGSPYEQYF; len: 14; v_gene: TRBV2
CDR3aa: CASSFSSGDQFF; len: 12; v_gene: TRBV11-2
CDR3aa: CASLLTSSGGELFF; len: 14; v_gene: TRBV2
CDR3aa: CASSWGLLGNNEQFF; len: 15; v_gene: TRBV5-6
CDR3aa: CASGDLAGRDYEQYF; len: 15; v_gene: TRBV7-8
CDR3aa: CASSVEGQGISYNEQFF; len: 17; v_gene: TRBV9
CDR3aa: CASSGTGAEDGYTF; len: 14; v_gene: TRBV5-1
CDR3aa: CAWSVGTGNTEAFF; len: 14; v_gene: TRBV30
CDR3aa: CASSSGTRALGEQYF; len: 15; v_gene: TRBV27
CDR3aa: CASSLRGNSGNTIYF; len: 15; v_gene: TRBV27
CDR3aa: CAWSKTGQRQETQYF; len: 15; v_gene: TRBV30
CDR3aa: CASTGQGYNEQFF; len: 13; v_gene: TRBV2
CDR3aa: CASSPRTARRDEKLFF; len: 16; v_gene: TRBV7-9
CDR3aa: CSVGGAGSSTDTQYF; len: 15; v_gene: TRBV29-1
CDR3aa: CASSFRTALISTEAFF; len: 16; v_gene: TRBV11-2
CDR3aa: CGLATQYEQYF; len: 11; v_gene: TRBV20-1
CDR3aa: CASSFGTLNEQFF; len: 13; v_gene: TRBV9
CDR3aa: CASSIGHQGNTEAFF; len: 15; v_gene: TRBV19
CDR3aa: CASSRDRGPMNTEAFF; len: 16; v_gene: TRBV7-9
CDR3aa: CASRTEDTQYF; len: 11; v_gene: TRBV6-5
CDR3aa: CASSLVQWHIQYF; len: 13; v_gene: TRBV5-8
CDR3aa: CASSLLGRGKDTEAFF; len: 16; v_gene: TRBV9
CDR3aa: CASRLEKVEGGRRYEQYF; len: 18; v_gene: TRBV12-2
CDR3aa: CASSFPSGNTDTQYF; len: 15; v_gene: TRBV7-2
CDR3aa: CASSPNRLAPSNTGELFF; len: 18; v_gene: TRBV18
CDR3aa: CASSAGSPSNEQFF; len: 14; v_gene: TRBV2
CDR3aa: CASIHSTGTEAFF; len: 13; v_gene: TRBV28
CDR3aa: CASSHMGLGEKLFF; len: 14; v_gene: TRBV4-1
CDR3aa: CASSLRDPIVANEKLFF; len: 17; v_gene: TRBV7-8
CDR3aa: CASSLDREGNTIYF; len: 14; v_gene: TRBV7-9
CDR3aa: CASSVSGRTDTQYF; len: 14; v_gene: TRBV7-3
CDR3aa: CASSLTGNANYGYTF; len: 15; v_gene: TRBV11-1